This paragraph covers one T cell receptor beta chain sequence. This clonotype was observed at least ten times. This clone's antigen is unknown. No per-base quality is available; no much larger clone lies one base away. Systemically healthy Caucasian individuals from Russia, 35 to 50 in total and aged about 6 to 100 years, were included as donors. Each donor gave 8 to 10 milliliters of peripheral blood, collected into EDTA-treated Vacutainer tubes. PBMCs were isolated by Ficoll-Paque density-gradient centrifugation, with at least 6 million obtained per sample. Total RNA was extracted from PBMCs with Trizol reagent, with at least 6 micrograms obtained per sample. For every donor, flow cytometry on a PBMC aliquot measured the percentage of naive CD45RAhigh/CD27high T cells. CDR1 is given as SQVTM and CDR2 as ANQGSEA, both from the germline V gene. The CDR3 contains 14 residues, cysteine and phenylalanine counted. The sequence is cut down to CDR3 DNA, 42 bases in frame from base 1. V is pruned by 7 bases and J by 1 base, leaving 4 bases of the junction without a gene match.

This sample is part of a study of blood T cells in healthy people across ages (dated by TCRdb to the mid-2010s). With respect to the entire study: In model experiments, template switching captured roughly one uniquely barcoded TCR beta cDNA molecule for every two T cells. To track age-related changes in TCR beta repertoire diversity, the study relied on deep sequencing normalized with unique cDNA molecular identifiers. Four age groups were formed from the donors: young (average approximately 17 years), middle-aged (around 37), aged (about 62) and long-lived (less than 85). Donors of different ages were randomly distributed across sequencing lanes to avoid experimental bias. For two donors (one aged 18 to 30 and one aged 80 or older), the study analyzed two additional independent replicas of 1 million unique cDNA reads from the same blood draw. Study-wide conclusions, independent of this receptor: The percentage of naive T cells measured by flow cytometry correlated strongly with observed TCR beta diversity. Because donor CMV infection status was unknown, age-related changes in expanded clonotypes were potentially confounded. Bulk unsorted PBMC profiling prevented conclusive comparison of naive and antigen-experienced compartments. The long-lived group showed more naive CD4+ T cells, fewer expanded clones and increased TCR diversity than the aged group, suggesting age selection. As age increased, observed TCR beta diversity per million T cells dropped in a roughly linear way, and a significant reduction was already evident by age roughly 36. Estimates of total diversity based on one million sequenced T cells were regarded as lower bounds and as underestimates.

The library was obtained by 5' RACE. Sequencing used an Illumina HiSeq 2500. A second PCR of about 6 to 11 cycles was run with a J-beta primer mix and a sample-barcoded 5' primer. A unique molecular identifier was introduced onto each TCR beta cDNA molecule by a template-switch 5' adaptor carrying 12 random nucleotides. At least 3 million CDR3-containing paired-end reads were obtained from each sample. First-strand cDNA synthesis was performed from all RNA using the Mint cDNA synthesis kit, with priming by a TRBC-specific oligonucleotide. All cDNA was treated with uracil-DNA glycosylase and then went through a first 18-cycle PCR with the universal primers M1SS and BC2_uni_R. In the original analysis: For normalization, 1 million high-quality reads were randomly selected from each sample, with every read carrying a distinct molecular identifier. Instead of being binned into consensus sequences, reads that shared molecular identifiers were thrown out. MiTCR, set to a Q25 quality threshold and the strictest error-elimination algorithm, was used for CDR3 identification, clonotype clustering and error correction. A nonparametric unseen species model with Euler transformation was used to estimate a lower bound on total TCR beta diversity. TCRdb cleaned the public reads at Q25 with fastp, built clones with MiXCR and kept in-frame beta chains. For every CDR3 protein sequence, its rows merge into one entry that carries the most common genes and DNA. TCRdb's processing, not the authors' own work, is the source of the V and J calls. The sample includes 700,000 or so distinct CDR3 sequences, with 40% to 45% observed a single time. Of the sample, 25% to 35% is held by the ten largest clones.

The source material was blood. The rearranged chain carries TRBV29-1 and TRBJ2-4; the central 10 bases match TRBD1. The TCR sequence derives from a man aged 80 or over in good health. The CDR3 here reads CSAGTGEAKNIQYF. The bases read TGCAGCGCTGGGACAGGGGAGGCCAAAAACATTCAGTACTTC.